This T cell receptor (beta chain) was identified in a study of T cells in Graves' hyperthyroidism and ophthalmopathy. V lost 0 bases, J lost 0 bases, and 9 bases lay in between. This CDR3 is 15 amino acids long. Germline V lookup: CDR1 LNHNV, CDR2 YYDKDF (reference sequence). RNA transcripts yielded amplified TCR beta CDR3 regions. HTBI primers drove first-round RT-PCR of the TCR CDR3. TCRdb independently ran MiXCR on the multiplex PCR reads; one entry per CDR3 protein. The table includes under 350,000 distinct CDR3 sequences, 15% to 20% detected once. The sequenced sample consisted of blood. The V call is TRBV15, the J call TRBJ2-7; D is unclear. The receptor comes from a woman in her fifties or sixties with Graves' hyperthyroidism. The CDR3 DNA reads TGTGCCACCAGCAGAGATCGGGCGAGCTCCTACGAGCAGTACTTC. It specifies CATSRDRASSYEQYF.